Below, 17 T cell receptor beta chains from the same sample are listed, as sequenced in a study of Tregs in tolerant kidney transplant recipients. The nonmyeloablative bone marrow transplants came from related graft donors, with transient mixed chimerism. The assay was immunoSEQ multiplex PCR, and TCRdb's table has in-frame clones only and misses some. This table holds roughly 54,000 clones, roughly 90% found once. The specimen comprised CD8+ T cells from blood (PBMCs), sampled 12 months after the transplant. Receptors were obtained from a human patient who received a combined kidney and bone marrow transplant. Some T cells may originate from the graft donor.

The rearrangement uses TRBV7-3 and TRBJ2-7, with 10 bases fitting TRBD2. The germline V gene has CDR1 SGHTA and CDR2 FQGTGA. CDR3 length equals 15 residues. V was pared by 4 bases and J by 3 bases, with 6 bases of the junction left unmatched. CDR3 DNA sequence: TGTGCCAGCAGCTACTCAAGCGGGAGGGGCTACGAGCAGTACTTC. This gives the protein CASSYSSGRGYEQYF.

CDR3 nucleotide sequence: TGTGCCAGCAGCGTCGACAGGGGTAGCTCCTACGAGCAGTACTTC. Amino acid sequence: CASSVDRGSSYEQYF. V usage is TRBV5-4 and J usage is TRBJ2-7; 8 bases align to TRBD1. The germline CDR1 and CDR2 sequences are SGHNT and YYREEE (reference sequence). CDR3 length: 15 amino acids. The ends lost 4 bases at V and 0 bases at J; junction bases unmatched: 6.

V is TRBV5-4 and J is TRBJ2-7; a weak D match, TRBD2 (6 bases). Germline V CDR1 and CDR2: SGHNT, YYREEE (reference sequence). V was pared by 3 bases and J by 3 bases, with 13 bases between. This CDR3 comprises 14 residues. CDR3 nucleotides: TGTGCCAGCAGCTCCGGGAGCGCGATCTACGAGCAGTACTTC. This gives the protein CASSSGSAIYEQYF.

The gene calls are TRBV7-9 and TRBJ2-1, with TRBD2 matching 12 bases. The CDR3 sequence is 17 residues long. J was trimmed by 10 bases and V by 7 bases; bases with no gene match: 17. Germline V gene sequence: CDR1 SEHNR, CDR2 FQNEAQ (reference sequence). Here the CDR3 DNA reads TGTGCCAGCACCGAAACCGGGACTAGCGGGTCTTGGGGGGAGCAGTTCTTC. It is translated as CASTETGTSGSWGEQFF. The full variable domain, with the rest looked up from reference TRBV7-9 and TRBJ2-1, is DTGVSQNPRHKITKRGQNVTFRCDPISEHNRLYWYRQTLGQGPEFLTYFQNEAQLEKSRLLSDRFSAERPKGSFSTLEIQRTEQGDSAMYLCASTETGTSGSWGEQFFGPGTRLTVL.

The chain carries TRBV7-8 and TRBJ2-7; D uncertain. CDR1 is SGHVS, CDR2 FQNEAQ, per germline. The CDR3 contains 12 residues. V was cut by 11 bases and J by 0 bases, with 11 bases left in between. CDR3 in amino acids: CASGKGSYEQYF. CDR3 sequence (DNA): TGTGCCTCAGGTAAAGGCTCCTACGAGCAGTACTTC.

The chain combines TRBV7-6 with TRBJ2-1; 10 bases map to TRBD2. V lost 5 bases, J lost 7 bases, and 11 bases stayed unmatched. This CDR3 spans 16 amino acids. The germline V gene has CDR1 SGHVS and CDR2 FNYEAQ. This CDR3 is CASSPRGAGGVNEQFF. In DNA, the CDR3 is TGTGCCAGCAGCCCACGTGGAGCGGGGGGGGTTAATGAGCAGTTCTTC.

In its sample, this clone was seen a few times. The J gene is TRBJ2-2, the V gene TRBV14, with D tentatively TRBD2 (5 bases). CDR3 length: 12 residues. V gave up 10 bases and J gave up 4 bases, with 10 bases separating them. Germline CDR1 is SGHDN and CDR2 is FVKESK. The CDR3 nucleotides are TGTGCCACCGGAGCGGCCACCGGGGAGCTGTTTTTT. It codes for CATGAATGELFF. Full variable domain (rest looked up from reference TRBV14 and TRBJ2-2): EAGVTQFPSHSVIEKGQTVTLRCDPISGHDNLYWYRRVMGKEIKFLLHFVKESKQDESGMPNNRFLAERTGGTYSTLKVQPAELEDSGVYFCATGAATGELFFGEGSRLTVL.

The rearrangement links TRBV7-2 to TRBJ2-5, with 10 bases fitting TRBD2. J gave up 4 bases and V 5 bases, and 4 bases lay outside the gene matches. Germline loops: CDR1 SGHTA, CDR2 FQGNSA. This CDR3 is 14 amino acids long. The CDR3 nucleotides read TGTGCCAGCAGCGAAGCGGGGGGGCGAGAGACCCAGTACTTC. It codes for CASSEAGGRETQYF.

The chain couples TRBV27 to TRBJ1-2; D gene unclear. This CDR3 is built from 14 residues. Germline assignment: CDR1 MNHEY and CDR2 SMNVEV (reference sequence). V was pared by 3 bases and J by 4 bases, with 12 bases between. CDR3: CASSFTGSLYGYTF. Written as DNA, the CDR3 is TGTGCCAGCAGTTTCACGGGGAGCCTCTATGGCTACACCTTC.

V and J are TRBV5-1 and TRBJ2-5; 7 positions match TRBD2. J gave up 3 bases and V 2 bases, and 1 base lay outside the gene matches. The CDR3 has 13 residues. CDR1 and CDR2 from the germline V gene are SGHRS and YFSETQ. This CDR3 reads CASSLRGEETQYF. The CDR3 region has the DNA TGCGCCAGCAGCTTACGGGGGGAAGAGACCCAGTACTTC.

This sequence joins TRBV27 and TRBJ2-7; 11 bases map to TRBD2. The V gene's germline CDR1 is MNHEY and CDR2 SMNVEV (reference sequence). The CDR3 loop spans 17 amino acids. V shed 5 bases and J 2 bases; nucleotides not matched to a gene: 11. The CDR3 region has the DNA TGTGCCAGCAGTATCCAGGGAGCTAGCGGGGGGACCTACGAGCAGTACTTC. Protein: CASSIQGASGGTYEQYF.

The chain combines TRBV12-5 with TRBJ2-2; 12 bases map to TRBD1. V lost 1 base, J lost 7 bases, and 7 bases stayed unmatched. Germline V lookup: CDR1 LGHNT, CDR2 FRNRAP. The length of the CDR3 is 17 residues. CDR3: CASGLGGTGGKVGELFF. CDR3 bases: TGTGCTAGTGGTTTGGGTGGGACAGGGGGCAAGGTCGGGGAGCTGTTTTTT.

The rearrangement links TRBV27 to TRBJ2-7; 11 nucleotides line up with TRBD1. CDR1 is MNHEY and CDR2 is SMNVEV in the germline V gene (reference sequence). The CDR3 runs 14 residues. V lost 4 bases and J lost 7; bases outside the gene matches: 6. The CDR3 region is CASSWTGGLGEQYF. CDR3 coding DNA: TGTGCCAGCAGTTGGACAGGGGGCCTGGGAGAGCAGTACTTC.

This chain joins TRBV4-1 and TRBJ2-5; 9 positions match TRBD2. The ends lost 6 bases at V and 2 bases at J; junction bases unmatched: 10. This CDR3 comprises 16 residues. Germline V gene sequence: CDR1 MGHRA, CDR2 YSYEKL. The CDR3: CASRPTGLANQETQYF. The CDR3 coding sequence is TGCGCCAGCAGACCAACTGGACTAGCGAATCAAGAGACCCAGTACTTC.

This rearrangement joins TRBV27 to TRBJ1-5; D is ambiguous. Trimming pared 2 bases from V and 2 bases from J, leaving 7 bases between. The CDR3 is 14 amino acids. Looked up from germline, CDR1 is MNHEY and CDR2 is SMNVEV (reference sequence). This CDR3 reads CASSLIQGNQPQHF. CDR3 DNA: TGTGCCAGCAGTTTAATCCAGGGCAATCAGCCCCAGCATTTT.

This chain joins TRBV4-2 and TRBJ1-2, with a possible D match to TRBD1 (5 bases). V dropped 1 base and J dropped 6 bases, with 9 bases sitting between them. The CDR3 loop spans 13 amino acids. Germline V lookup: CDR1 LGHNA, CDR2 YNFKEQ. This chain's CDR3 is CASSQVVGDGYTF. DNA for the CDR3: TGTGCCAGCAGCCAAGTGGTAGGGGATGGCTACACCTTC.

The chain carries TRBV10-3 and TRBJ2-2; no clear D gene. The CDR3 runs to 14 residues. V lost 10 bases and J 1 base, leaving 13 bases between the germline ends. Germline CDR1 reads ENHRY; CDR2 reads SYGVKD. CDR3 protein: CATSGTENTGELFF. Written as DNA, the CDR3 is TGTGCCACCTCCGGCACAGAGAACACCGGGGAGCTGTTTTTT.